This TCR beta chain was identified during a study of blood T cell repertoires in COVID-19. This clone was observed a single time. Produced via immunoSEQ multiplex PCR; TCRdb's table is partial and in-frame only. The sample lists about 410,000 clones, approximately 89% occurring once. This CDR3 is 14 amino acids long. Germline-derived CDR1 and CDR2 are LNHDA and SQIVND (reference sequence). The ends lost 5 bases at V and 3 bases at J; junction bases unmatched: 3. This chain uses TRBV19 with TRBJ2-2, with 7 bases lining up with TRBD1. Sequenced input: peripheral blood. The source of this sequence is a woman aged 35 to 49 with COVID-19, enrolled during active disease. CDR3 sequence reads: CASSRDSYTGELFF. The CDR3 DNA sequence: TGTGCCAGTAGTCGGGACAGCTACACCGGGGAGCTGTTTTTT.